This entry features one T cell receptor (beta chain) sequence. Antigen: not known. The sample belongs to a study of shared clonotypes between healthy human individuals. Study-level results: With a handful of donors compared, around 4.7% of naive CD4 clonotypes were shared.

Germline CDR1 and CDR2: MGHRA and YSYEKL. This CDR3 has 17 amino acids. V gave up 0 bases and J gave up 5 bases, with 19 bases separating them. When replicate PCRs were run on sorted subsets, they used around 200 ng DNA, tens of thousands of T cell genomes. The assay was immunoSEQ multiplex PCR, and TCRdb's table has in-frame clones only and misses some. This sample has some 2.1 million clones, with approximately 95% found just once. Sequencing was done on a sample of naive CD4+ T cells sorted from blood. Subset reported: CD45RA+ positively selected. The clonotype comes from a man in his late teens or twenties in good health. The rearrangement uses TRBV4-1 and TRBJ2-5, with D perhaps matching TRBD1 (6 bases). CDR3 amino acids: CASSQEVWTDGGETQYF. For the CDR3, the DNA is TGCGCCAGCAGCCAAGAAGTTTGGACAGACGGAGGCGAGACCCAGTACTTC.